A selection of T cell receptor beta chains follows, all from one sample in a study of cytomegalovirus exposure and HLA in healthy donors. Assay used: immunoSEQ multiplex PCR; TCRdb lists only in-frame clones, some missing. Here the sample spans 150,000 to 250,000 clones, roughly 85% being singletons. What was sequenced was PBMCs. Receptor source: a woman in her thirties in good health and CMV-seropositive. Each CDR3 is given with its conserved first and last residue. The D gene is left open where the match is weak. Where a row states a size, it is once, few, many or the class of an expanded clone; other rows omit it.

J gene: TRBJ1-2; clone size: .; V gene: TRBV29-1; D gene: .; CDR3 DNA: TGCAGCGTTGATAAGGCAAACAGGGAAGGCTACACCTTC; CDR3 protein: CSVDKANREGYTF
J gene: TRBJ2-7; clone size: .; V gene: TRBV28; D gene: TRBD1; CDR3 DNA: TGTGCCAGCAGTCCTACAGGGGCCTACGAGCAGTACTTC; CDR3 protein: CASSPTGAYEQYF
J gene: TRBJ2-1; clone size: .; V gene: TRBV25-1; D gene: .; CDR3 DNA: TGTGCCAGCAGTGATTTCGGGTACGGCCGATACAATGAGCAGTTCTTC; CDR3 protein: CASSDFGYGRYNEQFF
J gene: TRBJ1-6; clone size: .; V gene: TRBV4-3; D gene: .; CDR3 DNA: TGCGCCAGCAGCCAAGTTGGAGGCTCCTATAATTCACCCCTCCACTTT; CDR3 protein: CASSQVGGSYNSPLHF
J gene: TRBJ2-7; clone size: .; V gene: TRBV27; D gene: .; CDR3 DNA: TGTGCCAGCAGTTTAACAGCCTCCTACGAGCAGTACTTC; CDR3 protein: CASSLTASYEQYF
J gene: TRBJ1-2; clone size: .; V gene: TRBV4-2; D gene: TRBD1; CDR3 DNA: TGTGCCAGCAGCCAAGAGGACAGGGATAACTATGGCTACACCTTC; CDR3 protein: CASSQEDRDNYGYTF
J gene: TRBJ2-7; clone size: .; V gene: TRBV27; D gene: TRBD1; CDR3 DNA: TGTGCCAGCAGTTCCCGAACAGGGGAAACCTACGAGCAGTACTTC; CDR3 protein: CASSSRTGETYEQYF
J gene: TRBJ2-7; clone size: once; V gene: TRBV28; D gene: .; CDR3 DNA: TGTGCCAGTAATCCGAGGAGACTCTCCTATGAGCAGTACTTC; CDR3 protein: CASNPRRLSYEQYF
J gene: TRBJ2-6; clone size: .; V gene: TRBV6-1; D gene: .; CDR3 DNA: TGTGCCAGCATGACGGGATCTGGGGCCAACGTCCTGACTTTC; CDR3 protein: CASMTGSGANVLTF
J gene: TRBJ1-2; clone size: .; V gene: TRBV13; D gene: TRBD1; CDR3 DNA: TGTGCCAGCAGAAGGACCCCGGACAGGAGAAACTATGGCTACACCTTC; CDR3 protein: CASRRTPDRRNYGYTF
J gene: TRBJ2-7; clone size: .; V gene: TRBV5-4; D gene: .; CDR3 DNA: TGTGCCAGCAGTCCGGGGGATCGAGCGCGCTACGAGCAGTACTTC; CDR3 protein: CASSPGDRARYEQYF
J gene: TRBJ2-6; clone size: .; V gene: TRBV10-3; D gene: TRBD1; CDR3 DNA: TGTGCCATCCAACAGGGGGCGCCCTCTGGGGCCAACGTCCTGACTTTC; CDR3 protein: CAIQQGAPSGANVLTF
J gene: TRBJ2-5; clone size: .; V gene: TRBV4-3; D gene: .; CDR3 DNA: TGCGCCAGCAGCCAAGATGCGCGACTCATAGAGACCCAGTACTTC; CDR3 protein: CASSQDARLIETQYF
J gene: TRBJ1-2; clone size: .; V gene: TRBV7-9; D gene: TRBD1; CDR3 DNA: TGTGCCAGCAGCCCGCCCGGGACAGGGAGTGGCTACACCTTC; CDR3 protein: CASSPPGTGSGYTF
J gene: TRBJ2-2; clone size: .; V gene: TRBV19; D gene: .; CDR3 DNA: TGTGCCAGTAGTATCTCCAGTTCGCACACCGGGGAGCTGTTTTTT; CDR3 protein: CASSISSSHTGELFF
J gene: TRBJ1-5; clone size: .; V gene: TRBV29-1; D gene: TRBD1; CDR3 DNA: TGCAGCGTTGGTAGGGGGCTGAATCAGCCCCAGCATTTT; CDR3 protein: CSVGRGLNQPQHF
J gene: TRBJ1-4; clone size: .; V gene: TRBV2; D gene: .; CDR3 DNA: TGTGCCAGCTACTGGTCCCCGGGAGTTAATGAAAAACTGTTTTTT; CDR3 protein: CASYWSPGVNEKLFF